This paragraph reports one T cell receptor (beta chain). Its antigen is still unknown. This sample is part of a study of OX40 agonist ivuxolimab in advanced cancers. Overall study results and limits: Clonal expansion by week 6 occurred in CD4+ and CD8+ blood T cells (at 0.1 to 3.0 mg/kg). It was not determined which antigens were specifically recognized by the peripheral T cells that had undergone clonal expansion.

This table comes from immunoSEQ multiplex PCR, and its TCRdb copy is limited to in-frame clones, with some not included. The sample includes 40,000 to 60,000 clones, around nine tenths of them seen just once. Here the sequenced sample was CD4+ or CD8+ T cells sorted from blood, taken in a trial of the OX40 agonist ivuxolimab. This receptor was identified in an adult with an advanced solid tumor such as melanoma, head and neck, liver or kidney cancer.

DNA for the CDR3: TGCGCCAGCAGCCAAGGGCCGGACAGCAGGAACTATGGCTACACCTTC. This gives the protein CASSQGPDSRNYGYTF. V usage is TRBV4-1 and J usage is TRBJ1-2; perhaps TRBD1 as D (6 bases). The germline V and J ends were trimmed by 1 base and 2 bases, with 14 bases remaining between them. The CDR3 length is 16 residues. Germline V gene data show CDR1 as MGHRA and CDR2 as YSYEKL.